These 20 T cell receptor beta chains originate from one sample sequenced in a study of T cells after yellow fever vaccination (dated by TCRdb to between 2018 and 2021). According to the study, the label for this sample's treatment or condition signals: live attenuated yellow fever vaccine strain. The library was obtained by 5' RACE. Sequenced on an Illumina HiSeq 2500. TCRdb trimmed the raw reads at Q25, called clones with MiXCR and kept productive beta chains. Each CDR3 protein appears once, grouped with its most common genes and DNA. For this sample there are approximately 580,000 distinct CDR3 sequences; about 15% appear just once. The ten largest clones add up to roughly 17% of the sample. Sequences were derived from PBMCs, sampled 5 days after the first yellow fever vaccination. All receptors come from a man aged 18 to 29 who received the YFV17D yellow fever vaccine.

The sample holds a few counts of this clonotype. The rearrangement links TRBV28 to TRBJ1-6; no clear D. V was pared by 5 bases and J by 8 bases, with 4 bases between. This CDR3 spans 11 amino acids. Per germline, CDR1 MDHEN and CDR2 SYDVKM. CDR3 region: CASSRYSPLHF. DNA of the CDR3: TGTGCCAGCAGTCGATATTCACCCCTCCACTTT. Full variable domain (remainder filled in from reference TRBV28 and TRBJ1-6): DVKVTQSSRYLVKRTGEKVFLECVQDMDHENMFWYRQDPGLGLRLIYFSYDVKMKEKGDIPEGYSVSREKKERFSLILESASTNQTSMYLCASSRYSPLHFGNGTRLTVT.

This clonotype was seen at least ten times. Written as DNA, the CDR3 is TGTGCCAGCAGCGTTCTCAGGCTGGGAGATGAGCAGTTCTTC. Translation: CASSVLRLGDEQFF. V usage is TRBV9 and J usage is TRBJ2-1; D is perhaps TRBD2 (5 bases). The germline V gene encodes CDR1 SGDLS and CDR2 YYNGEE. Between the trimmed V and J ends, which lost 2 bases and 8 bases, there was a span of 14 bases. The CDR3 is made up of 14 amino acids. Together with reference TRBV9 and TRBJ2-1, the CDR3 gives the full variable domain: DSGVTQTPKHLITATGQRVTLRCSPRSGDLSVYWYQQSLDQGLQFLIQYYNGEERAKGNILERFSAQQFPDLHSELNLSSLELGDSALYFCASSVLRLGDEQFFGPGTRLTVL.

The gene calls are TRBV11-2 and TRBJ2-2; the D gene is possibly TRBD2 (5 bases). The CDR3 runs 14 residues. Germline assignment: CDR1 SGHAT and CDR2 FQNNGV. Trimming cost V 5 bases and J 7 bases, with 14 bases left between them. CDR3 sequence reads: CASSHIRGFGELFF. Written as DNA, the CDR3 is TGTGCCAGCAGCCATATTCGGGGTTTCGGGGAGCTGTTTTTT.

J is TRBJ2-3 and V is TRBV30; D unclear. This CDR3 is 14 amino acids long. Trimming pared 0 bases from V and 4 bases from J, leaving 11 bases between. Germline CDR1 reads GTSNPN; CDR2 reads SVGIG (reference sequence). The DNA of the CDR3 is TGTGCCTGGAGTGTGCTCAGGTCCCCAGATACGCAGTATTTT. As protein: CAWSVLRSPDTQYF.

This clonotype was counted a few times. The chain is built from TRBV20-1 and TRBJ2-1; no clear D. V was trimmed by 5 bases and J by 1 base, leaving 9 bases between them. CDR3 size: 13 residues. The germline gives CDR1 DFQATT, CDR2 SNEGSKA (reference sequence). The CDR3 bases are TGCAGTGCTCCTGGGCCTTCCTACAATGAGCAGTTCTTC. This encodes CSAPGPSYNEQFF.

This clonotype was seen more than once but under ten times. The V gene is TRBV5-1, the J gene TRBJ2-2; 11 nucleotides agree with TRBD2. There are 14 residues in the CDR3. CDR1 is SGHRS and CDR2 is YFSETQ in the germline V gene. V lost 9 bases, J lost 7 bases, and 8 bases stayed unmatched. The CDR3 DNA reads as TGCGCCACCTCGGGACTAGCGGTTGGCGGGGAGCTGTTTTTT. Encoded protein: CATSGLAVGGELFF.

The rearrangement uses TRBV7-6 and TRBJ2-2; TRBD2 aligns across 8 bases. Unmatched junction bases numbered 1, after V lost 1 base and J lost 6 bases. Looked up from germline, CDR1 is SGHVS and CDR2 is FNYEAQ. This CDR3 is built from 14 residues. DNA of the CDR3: TGTGCCAGCAGCTTAGACGGGGGGGCCGGGGAGCTGTTTTTT. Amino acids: CASSLDGGAGELFF.

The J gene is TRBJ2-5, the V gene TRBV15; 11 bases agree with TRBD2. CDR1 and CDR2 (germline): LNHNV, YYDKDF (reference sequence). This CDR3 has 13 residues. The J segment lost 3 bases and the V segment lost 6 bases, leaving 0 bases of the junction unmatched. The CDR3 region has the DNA TGTGCCACCAGACTAGCGGGGGAAGAGACCCAGTACTTC. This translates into CATRLAGEETQYF.

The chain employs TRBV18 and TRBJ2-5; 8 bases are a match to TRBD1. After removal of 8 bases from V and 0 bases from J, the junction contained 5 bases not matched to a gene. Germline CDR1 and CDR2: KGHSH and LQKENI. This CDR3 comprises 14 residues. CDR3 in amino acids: CASTWDRYQETQYF. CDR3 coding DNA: TGTGCCAGCACCTGGGACAGGTACCAAGAGACCCAGTACTTC.

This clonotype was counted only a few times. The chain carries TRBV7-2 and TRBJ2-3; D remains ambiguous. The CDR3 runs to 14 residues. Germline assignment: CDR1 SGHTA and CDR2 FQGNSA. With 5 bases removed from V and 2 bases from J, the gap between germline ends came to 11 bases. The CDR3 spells CASSQSANTDTQYF. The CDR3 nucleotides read TGTGCCAGCAGCCAAAGCGCAAACACAGATACGCAGTATTTT.

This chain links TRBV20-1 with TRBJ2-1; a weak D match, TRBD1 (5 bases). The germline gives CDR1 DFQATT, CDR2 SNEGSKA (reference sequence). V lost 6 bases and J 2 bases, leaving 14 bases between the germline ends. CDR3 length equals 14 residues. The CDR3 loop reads CSASDSRAYNEQFF. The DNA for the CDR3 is TGCAGTGCCTCCGACAGCCGGGCCTACAATGAGCAGTTCTTC.

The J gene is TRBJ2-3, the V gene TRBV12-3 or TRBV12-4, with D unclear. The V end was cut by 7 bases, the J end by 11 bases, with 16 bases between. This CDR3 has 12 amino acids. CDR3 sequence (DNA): TGTGCCAGCACACACGGGCGTGCTGAGCAGTATTTT. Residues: CASTHGRAEQYF.

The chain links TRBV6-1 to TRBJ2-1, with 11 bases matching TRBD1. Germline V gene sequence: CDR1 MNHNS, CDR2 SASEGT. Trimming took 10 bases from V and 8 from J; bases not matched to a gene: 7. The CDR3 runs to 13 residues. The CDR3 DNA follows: TGTGCCACCCCGGACAGGGGGCAGGATGAGCAGTTCTTC. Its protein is CATPDRGQDEQFF.

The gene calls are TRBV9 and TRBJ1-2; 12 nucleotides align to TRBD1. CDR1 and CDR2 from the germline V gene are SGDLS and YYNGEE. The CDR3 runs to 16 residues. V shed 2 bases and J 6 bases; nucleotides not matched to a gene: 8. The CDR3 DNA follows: TGTGCCAGCAGCGTGGATGGGACAGGGGGCGCAAATGGCTACACCTTC. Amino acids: CASSVDGTGGANGYTF.

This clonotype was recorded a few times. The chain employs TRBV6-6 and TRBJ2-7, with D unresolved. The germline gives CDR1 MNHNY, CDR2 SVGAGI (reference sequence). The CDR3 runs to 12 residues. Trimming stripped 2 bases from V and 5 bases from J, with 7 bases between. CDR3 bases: TGTGCCAGCAGTTACCGGACGGACGAGCAGTACTTC. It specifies CASSYRTDEQYF.

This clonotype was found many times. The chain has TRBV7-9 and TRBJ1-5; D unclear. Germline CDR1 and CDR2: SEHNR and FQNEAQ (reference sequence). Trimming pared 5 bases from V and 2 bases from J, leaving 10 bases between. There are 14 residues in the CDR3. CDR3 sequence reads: CASSLGRGNQPQHF. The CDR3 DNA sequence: TGTGCCAGCAGCCTTGGCCGGGGCAATCAGCCCCAGCATTTT.

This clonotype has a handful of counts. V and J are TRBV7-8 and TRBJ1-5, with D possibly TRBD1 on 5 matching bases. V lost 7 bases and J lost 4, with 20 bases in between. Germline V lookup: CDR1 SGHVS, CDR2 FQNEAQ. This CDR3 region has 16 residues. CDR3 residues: CASTLGVVGINQPQHF. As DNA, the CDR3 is TGTGCCAGCACCCTAGGGGTTGTGGGGATTAATCAGCCCCAGCATTTT.

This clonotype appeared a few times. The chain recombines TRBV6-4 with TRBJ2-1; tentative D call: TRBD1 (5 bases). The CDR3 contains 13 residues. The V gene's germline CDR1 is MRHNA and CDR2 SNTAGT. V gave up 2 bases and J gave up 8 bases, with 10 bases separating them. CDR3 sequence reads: CASSDQGRDEQFF. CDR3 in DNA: TGTGCCAGCAGTGACCAGGGTCGCGATGAGCAGTTCTTC.

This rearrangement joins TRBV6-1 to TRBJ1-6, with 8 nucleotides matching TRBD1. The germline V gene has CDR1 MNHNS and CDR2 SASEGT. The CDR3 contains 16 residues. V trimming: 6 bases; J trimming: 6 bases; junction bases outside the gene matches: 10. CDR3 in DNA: TGTGCCAGCAGACGGGGACAGGAAAACTTTAATTCACCCCTCCACTTT. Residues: CASRRGQENFNSPLHF.

The CDR3 loop is CASSENGRGSFF. The CDR3 bases are TGTGCCAGCAGTGAGAACGGAAGAGGGTCTTTCTTT. The chain couples TRBV6-1 to TRBJ1-1; D gene uncertain. From germline, CDR1 is MNHNS and CDR2 SASEGT. Trimming removed 3 bases at V and 12 bases at J, with 14 bases between. This CDR3 comprises 12 residues.